The clone carrying this TCR beta chain appeared a few times. The germline V gene has CDR1 LGHNA and CDR2 YSLEER. The V end lost 0 bases, the J end lost 4 bases, and 12 bases lay between the germline ends. The length of the CDR3 is 15 residues. The sample originates from a study of blood T cells in healthy people across ages. Through a sample-barcoded 5' primer and a J-beta primer mix, a second PCR was run for roughly 7 to 12 cycles. TCRdb re-called the 5' RACE reads with MiXCR, one entry per CDR3 protein. The table lists 800,000 to 950,000 distinct CDR3 sequences, about 48% of them singletons, with roughly an eighth in the top ten. Each sample provided at least 6 micrograms of extracted total RNA.

The sequenced sample was blood. This chain links TRBV4-3 with TRBJ1-1; D unresolved. This receptor was identified in a man aged 25-45 years in good health. CDR3 DNA: TGCGCCAGCAGCCAAGATCCGGGGTGGGGCACTGAAGCTTTCTTT. The encoded protein is CASSQDPGWGTEAFF.